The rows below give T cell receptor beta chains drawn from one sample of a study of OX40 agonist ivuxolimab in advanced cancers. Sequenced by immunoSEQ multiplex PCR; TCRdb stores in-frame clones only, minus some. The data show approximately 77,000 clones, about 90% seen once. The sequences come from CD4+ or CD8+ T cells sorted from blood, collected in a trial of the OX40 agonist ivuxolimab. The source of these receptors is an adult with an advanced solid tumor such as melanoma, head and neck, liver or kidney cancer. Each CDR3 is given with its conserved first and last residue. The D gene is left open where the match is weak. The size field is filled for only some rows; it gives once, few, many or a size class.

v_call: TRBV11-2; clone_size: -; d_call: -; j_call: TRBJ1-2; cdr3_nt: TGTGCCAGCAGCTTAGGGGGATCGGGCTATGGCTACACCTTC; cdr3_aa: CASSLGGSGYGYTF
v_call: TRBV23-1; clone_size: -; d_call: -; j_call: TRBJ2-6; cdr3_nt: TGCGCCCTAAAAGTACAGGGACTGGTAGACAACGTCCTGACTTTC; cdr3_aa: CALKVQGLVDNVLTF
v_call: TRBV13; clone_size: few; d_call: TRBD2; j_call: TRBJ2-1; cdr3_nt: TGTGCCAGCAGCTTAGAACTAGCGGGAGCGCAGGAGCAGTTCTTC; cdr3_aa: CASSLELAGAQEQFF
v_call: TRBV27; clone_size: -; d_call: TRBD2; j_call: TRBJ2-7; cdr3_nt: TGTGCCAGCAGCCAGGGACTAGTCCAACCCTACGAGCAGTACTTC; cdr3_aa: CASSQGLVQPYEQYF
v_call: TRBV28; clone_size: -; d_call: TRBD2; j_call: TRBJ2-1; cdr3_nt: TGTGCCAGCAGAGGGACCCCGGGACTAGTAAGCAATGAGCAGTTCTTC; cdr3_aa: CASRGTPGLVSNEQFF
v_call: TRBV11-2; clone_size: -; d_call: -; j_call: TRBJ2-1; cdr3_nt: TGTGCCAGCAGCTCAGAGTTTGAGCAGTTCTTC; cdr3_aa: CASSSEFEQFF
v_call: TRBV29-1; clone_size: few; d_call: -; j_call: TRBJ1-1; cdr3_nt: TGCAGCGTGGGAATGAGGGTGGCTTTCTTT; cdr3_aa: CSVGMRVAFF
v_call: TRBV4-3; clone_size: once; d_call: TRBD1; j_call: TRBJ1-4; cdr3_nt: TGCGCCAGCAGCCAAGCGGGACAGGGGAATGAAAAACTGTTTTTT; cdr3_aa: CASSQAGQGNEKLFF
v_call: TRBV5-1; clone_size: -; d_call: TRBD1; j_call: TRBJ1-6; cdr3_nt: TGCGCCAGCAGCTTCCGGGACAGCGGCTTAAATTCACCCCTCCACTTT; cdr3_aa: CASSFRDSGLNSPLHF
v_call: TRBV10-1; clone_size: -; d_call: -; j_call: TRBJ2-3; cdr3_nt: TGCGCCAGCAGTGAAGGTGATACGCAGTATTTT; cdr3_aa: CASSEGDTQYF
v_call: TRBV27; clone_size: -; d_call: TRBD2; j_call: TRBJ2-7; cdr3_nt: TGTGCCAGCAGTTTATCATCTAGCGGGAGGTCCGGGGCCTACGAGCAGTACTTC; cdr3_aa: CASSLSSSGRSGAYEQYF
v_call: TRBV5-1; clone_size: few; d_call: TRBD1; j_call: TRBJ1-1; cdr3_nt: TGCGCCAGCAGCGTGGACAGGATTGATACTGAAGCTTTCTTT; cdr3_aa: CASSVDRIDTEAFF
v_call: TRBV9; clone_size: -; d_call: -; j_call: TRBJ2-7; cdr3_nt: TGTGCCAGCAGCGTAGATTACGGTTCCTACGAGCAGTACTTC; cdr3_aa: CASSVDYGSYEQYF
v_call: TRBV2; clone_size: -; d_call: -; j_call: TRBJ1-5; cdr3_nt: TGTGCCAGCAGCTCGACTGGTGCTCATCAGCCCCAGCATTTT; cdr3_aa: CASSSTGAHQPQHF
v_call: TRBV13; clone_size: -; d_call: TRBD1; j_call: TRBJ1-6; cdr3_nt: TGTGCCAGCAGTCGGAGACAGGGTTCTAATTCACCCCTCCACTTT; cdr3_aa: CASSRRQGSNSPLHF
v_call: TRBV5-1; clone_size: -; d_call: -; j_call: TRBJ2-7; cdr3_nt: TGCGCCAGCAGCTTGGTCGGGGCCGGGTACGAGCAGTACTTC; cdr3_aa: CASSLVGAGYEQYF
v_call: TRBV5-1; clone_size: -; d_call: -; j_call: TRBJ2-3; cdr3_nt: TGCGCCAGCAGCTTCGGGGCCAGCGGCACCACAGATACGCAGTATTTT; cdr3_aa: CASSFGASGTTDTQYF
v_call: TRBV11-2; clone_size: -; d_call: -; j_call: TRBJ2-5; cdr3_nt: TGTGCCAGCAGCTTAGGGTTTCGAGAGACCCAGTACTTC; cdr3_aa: CASSLGFRETQYF
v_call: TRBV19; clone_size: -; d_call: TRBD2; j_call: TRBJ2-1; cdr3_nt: TGTGCCAGTAGTGCGTCGGGACTAGCGGGAGGGCCCTACAATGAGCAGTTCTTC; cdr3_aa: CASSASGLAGGPYNEQFF
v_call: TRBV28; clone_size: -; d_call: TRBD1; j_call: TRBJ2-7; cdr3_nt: TGTGCCAGCAGTGTTTCCCTTTCGGACAGGGGAATATACGAGCAGTACTTC; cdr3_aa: CASSVSLSDRGIYEQYF
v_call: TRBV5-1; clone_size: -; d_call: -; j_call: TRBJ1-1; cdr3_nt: TGCGCCAGCAGCTTGGCGGCGGTAAACACTGAAGCTTTCTTT; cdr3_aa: CASSLAAVNTEAFF
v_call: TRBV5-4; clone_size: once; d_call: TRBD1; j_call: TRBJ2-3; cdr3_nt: TGTGCCAGCAGATTGGACAGGGCAGATACGCAGTATTTT; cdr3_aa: CASRLDRADTQYF
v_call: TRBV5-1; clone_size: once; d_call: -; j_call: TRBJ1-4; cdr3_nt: TGCGCCAGCAGCTTGGGTCAGGGATACGAAAAACTGTTTTTT; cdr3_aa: CASSLGQGYEKLFF
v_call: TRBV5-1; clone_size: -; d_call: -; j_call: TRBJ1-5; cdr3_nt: TGCGCCAGCAGCGACGGGAATAGCAATCAGCCCCAGCATTTT; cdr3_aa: CASSDGNSNQPQHF
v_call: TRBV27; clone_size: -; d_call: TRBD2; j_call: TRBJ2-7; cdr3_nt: TGTGCCAGCAGTTTAGGACGCGGGGGGGTCTACGAGCAGTACTTC; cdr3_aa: CASSLGRGGVYEQYF
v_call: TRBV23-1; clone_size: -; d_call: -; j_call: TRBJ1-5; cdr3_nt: TGCGCCAGCAGTCAACGACTGAGCAATCAGCCCCAGCATTTT; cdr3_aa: CASSQRLSNQPQHF
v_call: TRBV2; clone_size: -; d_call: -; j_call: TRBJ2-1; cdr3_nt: TGTGCCAGCAGGGAACAGCTAAGCTCCTACAATGAGCAGTTCTTC; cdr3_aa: CASREQLSSYNEQFF
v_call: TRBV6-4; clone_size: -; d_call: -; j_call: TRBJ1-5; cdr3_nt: TGTGCCAGCAGTGATGTGGCAGGCAGTCAGCCCCAGCATTTT; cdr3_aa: CASSDVAGSQPQHF
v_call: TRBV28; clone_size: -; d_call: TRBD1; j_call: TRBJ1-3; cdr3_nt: TGTGCCAGCAGTCCGGGACAGGGGGTGTTTGGAAACACCATATATTTT; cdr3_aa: CASSPGQGVFGNTIYF
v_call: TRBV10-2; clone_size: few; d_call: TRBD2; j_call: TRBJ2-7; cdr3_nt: TGCGCCAGCAACCCGGGACTAGCGGGATACGAGCAGTACTTC; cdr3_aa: CASNPGLAGYEQYF
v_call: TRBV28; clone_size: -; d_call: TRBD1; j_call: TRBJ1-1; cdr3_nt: TGTGCCAGCAGTATAGGTACAGGGGGGAACACTGAAGCTTTCTTT; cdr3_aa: CASSIGTGGNTEAFF
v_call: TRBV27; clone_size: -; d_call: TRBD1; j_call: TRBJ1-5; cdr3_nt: TGTGCCAGCAGCGCAGGGGGGATCGGGCCCCAGCATTTT; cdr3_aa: CASSAGGIGPQHF
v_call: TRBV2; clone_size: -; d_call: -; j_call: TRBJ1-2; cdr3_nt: TGTGCCAGTCCTCGGGAAGCTAACTATGGCTACACCTTC; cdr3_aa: CASPREANYGYTF
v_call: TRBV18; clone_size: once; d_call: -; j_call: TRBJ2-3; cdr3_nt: TGTGCCAGCTCGCCCCGAGAAGATACGCAGTATTTT; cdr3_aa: CASSPREDTQYF
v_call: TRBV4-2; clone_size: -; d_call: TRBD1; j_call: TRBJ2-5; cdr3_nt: TGTGCCAGCAGCCAGGCGCAGGGGGCAGGGGAGACCCAGTACTTC; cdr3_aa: CASSQAQGAGETQYF
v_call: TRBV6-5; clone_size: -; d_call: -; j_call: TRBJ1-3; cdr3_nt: TGTGCCAGCAGCCCGGAATGGAGGGGAAACACCATATATTTT; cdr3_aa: CASSPEWRGNTIYF
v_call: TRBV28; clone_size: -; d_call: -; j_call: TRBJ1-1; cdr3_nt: TGTGCCAGCACCCTTGTCGGGAATATACACACTGAAGCTTTCTTT; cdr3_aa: CASTLVGNIHTEAFF
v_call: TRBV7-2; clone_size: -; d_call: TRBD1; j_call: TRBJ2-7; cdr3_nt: TGTGCCAGCAGCTTGGGGACAGCCAACGAGCAGTACTTC; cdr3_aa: CASSLGTANEQYF
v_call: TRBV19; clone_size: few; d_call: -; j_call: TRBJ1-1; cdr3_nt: TGTGCCAGTAGTATTCCTGGGACTGAAGCTTTCTTT; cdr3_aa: CASSIPGTEAFF
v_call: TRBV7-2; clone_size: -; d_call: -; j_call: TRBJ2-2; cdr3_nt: TGTGCCAGCAGCCTAGGGGGAAACACCGGGGAGCTGTTTTTT; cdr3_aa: CASSLGGNTGELFF
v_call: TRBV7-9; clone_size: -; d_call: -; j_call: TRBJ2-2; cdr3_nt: TGTGCCAGCAGCTTAGGTTTAGCGAGTAGCGGCCTCGGCACCGGGGAGCTGTTTTTT; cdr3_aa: CASSLGLASSGLGTGELFF
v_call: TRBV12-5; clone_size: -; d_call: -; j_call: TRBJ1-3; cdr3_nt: TGTGCTAGTGGTTTCGGGGGCCGCGCCATATATTTT; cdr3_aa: CASGFGGRAIYF
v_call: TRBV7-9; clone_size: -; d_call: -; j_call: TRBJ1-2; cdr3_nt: TGTGCCAGCAGCTTACGGGGGAGAGGCTACACCTTC; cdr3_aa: CASSLRGRGYTF
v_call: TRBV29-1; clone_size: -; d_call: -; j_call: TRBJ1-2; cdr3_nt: TGCAGCGTTGTAAGAACCATCGAGGGCTACACCTTC; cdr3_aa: CSVVRTIEGYTF